This T cell receptor (beta chain) was documented in a study of tumor-infiltrating lymphocytes in localized non-small cell lung cancer. The overall study: Tumor tissue and non-adjacent uninvolved lung came from each patient.

Data came from immunoSEQ multiplex PCR; TCRdb stores just in-frame clones and leaves some out. The data hold some 15,000 clones, with roughly two thirds observed a single time. Per the germline V gene, CDR1 is MNHNS and CDR2 is SASEGT. The V and J ends lost 5 bases and 6 bases respectively, with 14 bases between them. The CDR3 has 14 amino acids. The sample consisted of lung tumor tissue. This chain links TRBV6-1 with TRBJ2-1; the D gene is possibly TRBD2 (7 bases). The sequence came from a human donor with non-small cell lung cancer. The CDR3 reads CASSLEGGPNEQFF. In nucleotides, the CDR3 is TGTGCCAGCAGTTTGGAGGGGGGGCCCAATGAGCAGTTCTTC.